The clone carrying this TCR beta chain has just one count. Antigen unknown. Primers used in a second PCR of roughly 6 to 11 cycles were a sample-barcoded 5' primer and a J-beta primer mix. TCRdb analysed the 5' RACE reads with MiXCR anew, one entry per CDR3 protein. The repertoire holds about 930,000 distinct CDR3 sequences, with almost 30% as singletons. The data originate from a study of blood T cells in healthy people across ages. Study-level points and caveats: Age showed a roughly linear inverse relationship with TCR beta diversity per million T cells. Without sorted subsets, naive and antigen-experienced compartments could not be conclusively compared.

The CDR3 is made up of 12 amino acids. Looked up from germline, CDR1 is DFQATT and CDR2 is SNEGSKA (reference sequence). V lost 3 bases to trimming and J lost 5 bases; unmatched junction nucleotides: 2. The sample also formed part of further work on T cells of mothers and their children. That paper states: No persistent microchimeric T cell clones were detected at 95 to 100 clones per million clonotypes sensitivity.

This chain links TRBV20-1 with TRBJ2-5, with 8 bases fitting TRBD2. The receptor's source is a woman between 40 and 50 years old in good health. Material for sequencing was blood. CDR3 DNA: TGCAGTGCTAGCCCGGGAGGGGAGACCCAGTACTTC. This sequence encodes CSASPGGETQYF.